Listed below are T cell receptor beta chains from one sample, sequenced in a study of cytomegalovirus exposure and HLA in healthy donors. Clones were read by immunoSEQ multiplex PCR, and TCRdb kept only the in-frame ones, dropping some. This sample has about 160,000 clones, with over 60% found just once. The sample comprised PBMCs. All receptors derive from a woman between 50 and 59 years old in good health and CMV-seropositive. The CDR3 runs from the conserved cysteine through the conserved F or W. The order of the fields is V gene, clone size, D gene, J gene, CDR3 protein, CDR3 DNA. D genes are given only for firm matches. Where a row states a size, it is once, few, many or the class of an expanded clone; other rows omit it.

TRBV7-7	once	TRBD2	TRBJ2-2	CASSESGGITGELFF	TGTGCTAGCAGCGAAAGCGGGGGCATCACCGGGGAGCTGTTTTTT
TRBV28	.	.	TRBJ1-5	CASAQDSNQPQHF	TGTGCCAGCGCGCAGGATAGCAATCAGCCCCAGCATTTT
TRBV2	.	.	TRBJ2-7	CASSRLDEQYF	TGTGCCAGCAGTCGGCTAGACGAGCAGTACTTC
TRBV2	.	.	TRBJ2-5	CASSAQTSAETQYF	TGTGCCAGCAGTGCCCAAACAAGCGCAGAGACCCAGTACTTC
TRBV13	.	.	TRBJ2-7	CASSLTGDLYEQYF	TGTGCCAGCAGCTTGACAGGCGACCTCTACGAGCAGTACTTC
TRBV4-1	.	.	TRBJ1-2	CASSPAPTGGGSYGYTF	TGCGCCAGCAGCCCCGCCCCCACAGGCGGGGGGAGCTATGGCTACACCTTC
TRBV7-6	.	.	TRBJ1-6	CASSRRGGANSPLHF	TGTGCCAGCAGCCGCCGTGGGGGGGCTAATTCACCCCTCCACTTT
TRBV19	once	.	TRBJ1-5	CASSITRQKYNQPQHF	TGTGCCAGTAGTATCACCCGACAGAAGTACAATCAGCCCCAGCATTTT
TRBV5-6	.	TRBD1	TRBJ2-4	CASSLFSSGQGVKNIQYF	TGTGCCAGCAGCTTGTTTAGCTCGGGACAGGGGGTCAAAAACATTCAGTACTTC
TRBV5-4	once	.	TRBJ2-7	CASSMGHLYEQYF	TGTGCCAGCAGCATGGGACACCTTTACGAGCAGTACTTC
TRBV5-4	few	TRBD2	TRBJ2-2	CASSLGLAGVTGELFF	TGTGCCAGCAGCTTGGGACTAGCGGGAGTCACCGGGGAGCTGTTTTTT
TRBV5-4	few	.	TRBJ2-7	CASSLASGAHEQYF	TGTGCCAGCAGCTTGGCATCTGGGGCCCACGAGCAGTACTTC
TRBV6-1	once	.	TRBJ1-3	CASSEQFSGNTIYF	TGTGCCAGCAGTGAACAGTTTTCAGGAAACACCATATATTTT
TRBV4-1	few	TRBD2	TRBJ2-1	CASSQDHRGRTYNEQFF	TGCGCCAGCAGCCAAGATCATCGCGGGAGAACCTACAATGAGCAGTTCTTC
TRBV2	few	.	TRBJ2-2	CASRKRLSTGELFF	TGTGCCAGCAGGAAGAGGCTTAGCACCGGGGAGCTGTTTTTT
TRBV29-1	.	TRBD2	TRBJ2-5	CSASPSTGGVTQYF	TGCAGCGCCTCCCCCTCCACGGGGGGTGTGACCCAGTACTTC
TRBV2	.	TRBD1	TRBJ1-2	CASRPGQGPYRGYTF	TGTGCCAGCAGACCTGGACAGGGGCCTTATCGTGGCTACACCTTC
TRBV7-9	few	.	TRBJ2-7	CASSFFLRGVGEQYF	TGTGCCAGCAGCTTTTTCCTCAGGGGGGTCGGAGAGCAGTACTTC